The entry below gives a single T cell receptor (beta chain) sequence along with its context. One entry per CDR3 protein, called by TCRdb with MiXCR from the 5' RACE reads. Of about 76,000 distinct CDR3 sequences listed, less than 20% were seen once; the top ten hold 9.5% to 15%. These data belong to a study of early T cells in non-severe SARS-CoV-2 infection. Turning to the study itself: Alpha and beta chains were unpaired, from unsorted whole-blood bulk RNA.

V was cut by 3 bases and J by 2 bases, with 10 bases left in between. This CDR3 contains 14 residues. The TCR originated in an adult who was a healthcare worker with PCR-confirmed SARS-CoV-2 infection or an uninfected control (not recorded which). This chain links TRBV12-3 or TRBV12-4 with TRBJ1-2; D gene ambiguous. The source material was whole blood. CDR3 loop: CASSFGRNNYGYTF. Here the CDR3 DNA reads TGTGCCAGCAGTTTCGGGAGAAACAACTATGGCTACACCTTC.